Sequencing of this T cell receptor beta chain was carried out in a study of early T cells in non-severe SARS-CoV-2 infection. The trim removed 3 bases at V and 7 bases at J, leaving 5 bases unmatched. Germline lookup yields CDR1 LGHDT and CDR2 YNNKEL (reference sequence). The CDR3 is made up of 15 amino acids. MiXCR, applied by TCRdb to the 5' RACE reads, yields one record per CDR3 protein. The sample carries tens of thousands of distinct CDR3 sequences, approximately 7.1% recorded once. This clonotype was counted many times. The source material was whole blood. V is TRBV3-1 and J is TRBJ1-4; 10 nucleotides align to TRBD1. This receptor was obtained from an adult who was a healthcare worker with PCR-confirmed SARS-CoV-2 infection or an uninfected control (not recorded which). The CDR3 sequence: CASSQGDRGGEKLFF. CDR3 nucleotide sequence: TGTGCCAGCAGCCAGGGGGACAGGGGAGGTGAAAAACTGTTTTTT.